This TCR beta chain stems from a study of blood T cell repertoires in COVID-19. Turning to the study itself: Donors in the United States, Italy and Spain gave samples during acute or convalescent COVID-19.

Deletions cut 5 bases from V and 0 bases from J, with 14 bases between. The CDR3 loop spans 16 amino acids. CDR1 and CDR2 from the germline V gene are SGHTA and FQGNSA. Per the authors' pipeline: Reference gene primer amplification yielded estimated nucleated cell counts. Libraries were prepared by immunoSEQ multiplex PCR; TCRdb keeps only in-frame clonotypes and omits some of them. V and J calls plus clone size are reproduced from that table; the DNA served to infer D and trimming. The sample has 250,000 or so clones; almost 90% are singletons. This chain connects TRBV7-2 to TRBJ1-3; D gene ambiguous. Specimen: peripheral blood. This sequence originates from a woman in her fifties or sixties with acute or convalescent COVID-19. CDR3 bases: TGTGCCAGCAGCACTACACCGACGACCTCTGGAAACACCATATATTTT. It specifies CASSTTPTTSGNTIYF.